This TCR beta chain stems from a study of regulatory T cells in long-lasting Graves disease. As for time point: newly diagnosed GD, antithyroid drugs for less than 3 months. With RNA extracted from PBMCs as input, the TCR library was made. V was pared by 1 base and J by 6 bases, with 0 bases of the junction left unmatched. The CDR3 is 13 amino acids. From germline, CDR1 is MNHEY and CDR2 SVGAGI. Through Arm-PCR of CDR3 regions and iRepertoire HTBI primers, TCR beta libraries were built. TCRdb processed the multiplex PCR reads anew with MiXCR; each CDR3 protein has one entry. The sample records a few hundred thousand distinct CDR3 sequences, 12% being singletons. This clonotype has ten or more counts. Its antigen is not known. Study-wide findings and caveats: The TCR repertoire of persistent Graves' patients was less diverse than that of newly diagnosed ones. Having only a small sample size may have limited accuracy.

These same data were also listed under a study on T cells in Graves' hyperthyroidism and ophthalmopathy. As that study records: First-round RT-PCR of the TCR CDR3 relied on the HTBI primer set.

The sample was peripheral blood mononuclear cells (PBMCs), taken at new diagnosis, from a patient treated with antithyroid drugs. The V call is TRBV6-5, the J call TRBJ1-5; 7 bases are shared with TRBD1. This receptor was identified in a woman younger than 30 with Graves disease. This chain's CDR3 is CASSYYRGQPQHF. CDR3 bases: TGTGCCAGCAGTTACTACAGGGGTCAGCCCCAGCATTTT.